This T cell receptor beta chain was recovered during a study of T cells in Graves' hyperthyroidism and ophthalmopathy. Amplified TCR beta CDR3 regions derived from RNA transcripts. First-round RT-PCR with HTBI primers amplified the TCR CDR3 region. TCRdb used MiXCR to reprocess the multiplex PCR reads, holding one entry per CDR3 protein. The table lists roughly 580,000 distinct CDR3 sequences, 40% to 55% of them singletons. This clonotype appeared a single time. After removal of 7 bases from V and 1 base from J, the junction contained 8 bases not matched to a gene. There are 14 residues in the CDR3. The V gene's germline CDR1 is SQVTM and CDR2 ANQGSEA.

The J gene is TRBJ1-1, the V gene TRBV29-1, with 8 positions matching TRBD1. The sequenced sample was peripheral blood or thyroid tissue (not recorded which). The receptor's source is a young woman with Graves' hyperthyroidism. Here the CDR3 DNA reads TGCAGCGCCGGAACCGGGACAGGGAACACTGAAGCTTTCTTT. It codes for CSAGTGTGNTEAFF.